One sample yielded the 27 T cell receptor beta chains listed below, sequenced in a study of T cell responses to AZD1222 COVID-19 vaccine. This table comes from immunoSEQ multiplex PCR, and its TCRdb copy is limited to in-frame clones, with some not included. This sample has about 120,000 clones, with over 75% found just once. The starting material was peripheral blood, obtained on day 0 of AZD1222 vaccination. The receptors here all came from an adult in good health.

This chain links TRBV5-6 with TRBJ2-5; 10 nucleotides match TRBD2. V lost 3 bases and J lost 2; bases outside the gene matches: 4. In germline, CDR1 is SGHDT, CDR2 YYEEEE. The CDR3 is 15 amino acids. Here the CDR3 DNA reads TGTGCCAGCAGCTCTAGCGGGGGCCCACAAGAGACCCAGTACTTC. It codes for CASSSSGGPQETQYF.

The chain links TRBV12-5 to TRBJ1-3; D is possibly TRBD1 (5 bases). Trimming removed 6 bases from V and 0 bases from J, with 24 bases in between. The CDR3 totals 19 residues. The V gene's germline CDR1 is LGHNT and CDR2 FRNRAP. The CDR3 spells CASGSPGVWDYDSGNTIYF. The DNA for the CDR3 is TGTGCTAGTGGATCGCCCGGGGTTTGGGACTACGACTCTGGAAACACCATATATTTT.

The rearrangement uses TRBV5-5 and TRBJ2-1; 9 bases agree with TRBD1. The CDR3 loop spans 16 amino acids. Germline V gene data show CDR1 as SGHKS and CDR2 as YYEKEE (reference sequence). The V gene end was trimmed by 6 bases and the J gene end by 4 bases; junction bases not matched to a gene: 11. The CDR3 region is CASTQVGQGKYNEQFF. The CDR3 DNA is TGTGCCAGCACCCAAGTCGGACAGGGGAAGTACAATGAGCAGTTCTTC.

This sequence joins TRBV27 and TRBJ1-1; a weak D match, TRBD1 (5 bases). The CDR3 has 15 residues. CDR1 and CDR2 from the germline V gene are MNHEY and SMNVEV (reference sequence). Trimming stripped 5 bases from V and 0 bases from J, with 13 bases between. The chain's CDR3 is CASSLPGRLNTEAFF. In nucleotides, the CDR3 is TGTGCCAGCAGTCTCCCGGGACGTTTGAACACTGAAGCTTTCTTT.

The CDR3 sequence: CASSYSGTGEWGYTF. In DNA, the CDR3 is TGTGCCAGCAGTTACTCCGGGACAGGGGAATGGGGCTACACCTTC. The chain links TRBV6-5 to TRBJ1-2, with 10 bases lining up with TRBD1. CDR3 length: 15 amino acids. Per the germline V gene, CDR1 is MNHEY and CDR2 is SVGAGI. V shed 0 bases and J 8 bases; nucleotides not matched to a gene: 6.

This sequence joins TRBV2 and TRBJ2-2; 7 bases align to TRBD2. This CDR3 is 18 amino acids long. The germline V gene has CDR1 SNHLY and CDR2 FYNNEI. With V trimmed by 6 bases and J by 4 bases, 17 bases remained unmatched. CDR3 bases: TGTGCCAGCAGACAACTACCGACTAGCTTTGTGAGCACCGGGGAGCTGTTTTTT. Its protein product is CASRQLPTSFVSTGELFF.

The rearrangement links TRBV28 to TRBJ1-2; D not resolved. The CDR3 length is 14 residues. The germline CDR1 and CDR2 sequences are MDHEN and SYDVKM. Trimming shortened V by 4 bases and J by 3 bases, and 12 bases separated the two germline ends. The CDR3 DNA is TGTGCCAGCAGTTCCCCCGGGCGGGACTATGGCTACACCTTC. Encoded protein: CASSSPGRDYGYTF.

A single count supports this clone. The chain links TRBV5-1 to TRBJ1-2, with D uncertain. Germline values: CDR1 SGHRS, CDR2 YFSETQ. There are 13 residues in the CDR3. V lost 0 bases and J lost 4, with 7 bases in between. The CDR3 spells CASSLDSGYGYTF. The CDR3 DNA follows: TGCGCCAGCAGCTTGGATTCCGGCTATGGCTACACCTTC.

This clone has more than one count but fewer than ten. V usage is TRBV7-8 and J usage is TRBJ1-5; maybe TRBD1 (6 bases). The CDR3 loop spans 16 amino acids. The V and J ends lost 6 bases and 0 bases respectively, with 15 bases between them. The V gene's germline CDR1 is SGHVS and CDR2 FQNEAQ. CDR3 loop: CASSRRQVYSNQPQHF. CDR3 in DNA: TGTGCCAGCAGTCGGAGACAGGTGTATAGCAATCAGCCCCAGCATTTT.

This chain connects TRBV19 to TRBJ2-7; D is undetermined. The CDR3 length is 14 residues. Trimming cost V 5 bases and J 2 bases, with 13 bases left between them. The germline gives CDR1 LNHDA, CDR2 SQIVND (reference sequence). CDR3 in DNA: TGTGCCAGTAGTGATGGAAACCGGCCCTACGAGCAGTACTTC. It yields the protein CASSDGNRPYEQYF.

J is TRBJ1-3 and V is TRBV23-1; no definite D call. TRBV23-1 is an open reading frame whose function is uncertain. Trimming took off 0 bases at V and 5 bases at J, with 20 bases between the two ends. This CDR3 has 18 amino acids. Here the CDR3 DNA reads TGCGCCAGCAGTCAATCGCGAAGAGGAAAACAGACGAGAAACACCATATATTTT. It encodes CASSQSRRGKQTRNTIYF.

V usage is TRBV4-3 and J usage is TRBJ1-3; D gene unclear. The CDR3 length is 16 residues. The germline V gene encodes CDR1 LGHNA and CDR2 YSLEER. Deletions cut 4 bases from V and 2 bases from J, with 15 bases between. The CDR3 spells CASSRLTEGPGNTIYF. CDR3 coding DNA: TGCGCCAGCAGCCGCCTGACCGAGGGTCCTGGAAACACCATATATTTT.

This clone was seen only once. The rearrangement links TRBV6-5 to TRBJ1-5; unclear D gene. Trimming took 6 bases from V and 1 from J, leaving 10 bases between them. The germline V gene has CDR1 MNHEY and CDR2 SVGAGI. The CDR3 runs 14 residues. CDR3 residues: CASSPDMSNQPQHF. CDR3 DNA: TGTGCCAGCAGCCCCGACATGAGCAATCAGCCCCAGCATTTT.

The V call is TRBV24-1, the J call TRBJ1-4; the D gene is possibly TRBD1 (5 bases). This CDR3 spans 15 amino acids. V lost 4 bases, J lost 1 base, and 9 bases lay in between. The germline V gene encodes CDR1 KGHDR and CDR2 SFDVKD. CDR3 sequence reads: CATSDLRVTNEKLFF. The CDR3 DNA is TGTGCCACCAGTGACCTCAGGGTAACTAATGAAAAACTGTTTTTT.

The gene calls are TRBV29-1 and TRBJ1-1; D gene ambiguous. The germline gives CDR1 SQVTM, CDR2 ANQGSEA. V dropped 7 bases and J dropped 8 bases, with 14 bases sitting between them. The CDR3 consists of 11 residues. CDR3 nucleotides: TGCAGCGGACTACGGAATTTAGAAGCTTTCTTT. It yields the protein CSGLRNLEAFF.

The chain combines TRBV7-2 with TRBJ2-5; 12 bases are a match to TRBD2. CDR3 size: 17 residues. The ends lost 1 base at V and 2 bases at J; junction bases unmatched: 5. CDR1 is SGHTA and CDR2 is FQGNSA in the germline V gene. The CDR3 DNA reads as TGTGCCAGCAGCTTAGTGGCTAGCGGGGGGGCACAAGAGACCCAGTACTTC. Protein product: CASSLVASGGAQETQYF.

This chain connects TRBV12-5 to TRBJ1-6, with 7 bases lining up with TRBD1. Looked up from germline, CDR1 is LGHNT and CDR2 is FRNRAP. The CDR3 has 16 amino acids. With 3 bases clipped from V and 7 bases from J, the junction kept 9 bases outside the gene matches. The CDR3 nucleotides are TGTGCTAGTGGTTTTATAGGGGGCGCGGGAAATTCACCCCTCCACTTT. Its translation: CASGFIGGAGNSPLHF.

This rearrangement joins TRBV18 to TRBJ2-5; 7 bases fit TRBD1. The trim removed 1 base at V and 1 base at J, leaving 0 bases unmatched. Germline CDR1 is KGHSH and CDR2 is LQKENI. The CDR3 contains 14 residues. The CDR3: CASSPRDSQETQYF. Written as DNA, the CDR3 is TGTGCCAGCTCACCACGGGACAGCCAAGAGACCCAGTACTTC.

The sample holds a few counts of this clone. Other DNA sequences of this sample code for an identical CDR3. The rearrangement joins TRBV27 to TRBJ1-2, with D uncertain. From germline, CDR1 is MNHEY and CDR2 SMNVEV (reference sequence). V dropped 3 bases and J dropped 1 base, with 6 bases sitting between them. This CDR3 has 13 amino acids. The CDR3 region has the DNA TGTGCCAGCAGTTTTGAGGGTAACTATGGCTACACCTTC. Translating gives CASSFEGNYGYTF.

The chain is built from TRBV14 and TRBJ1-1; D perhaps matches TRBD1 (5 bases). The CDR3 extends over 15 amino acids. The ends were cut back, 4 bases at V and 4 bases at J, with 16 bases in the middle. Germline V gene sequence: CDR1 SGHDN, CDR2 FVKESK. CDR3 sequence (DNA): TGTGCCAGCAGCCCGGTACAGGTGAGAGGCACTGAAGCTTTCTTT. This translates into CASSPVQVRGTEAFF.

The chain combines TRBV5-4 with TRBJ2-5; a weak D match, TRBD2 (6 bases). The germline CDR1 and CDR2 sequences are SGHNT and YYREEE (reference sequence). This CDR3 has 15 amino acids. Trimming cost V 0 bases and J 4 bases, with 13 bases left between them. CDR3 amino acids: CASSLGGWRGETQYF. In DNA, the CDR3 is TGTGCCAGCAGCTTGGGAGGTTGGCGGGGAGAGACCCAGTACTTC.

This clone was picked up a small number of times. The V gene is TRBV19, the J gene TRBJ1-1; D might be TRBD1 (6 bases). Looked up from germline, CDR1 is LNHDA and CDR2 is SQIVND (reference sequence). The CDR3 runs to 15 residues. V lost 6 bases, J lost 2 bases, and 16 bases lay in between. CDR3 in DNA: TGTGCCAGTAGCTTAAACAGGGTCTACAACACTGAAGCTTTCTTT. Translating it yields CASSLNRVYNTEAFF.

V is TRBV5-4 and J is TRBJ1-4; no clear D gene. This CDR3 is 14 amino acids long. Per the germline V gene, CDR1 is SGHNT and CDR2 is YYREEE (reference sequence). The ends were cut back, 4 bases at V and 0 bases at J, with 7 bases in the middle. CDR3 loop: CASSDAATNEKLFF. For the CDR3, the DNA is TGTGCCAGCAGCGACGCCGCAACTAATGAAAAACTGTTTTTT.

CDR3 region: CASFRLSMNTEAFF. Here the CDR3 DNA reads TGTGCCAGCTTTCGATTATCCATGAACACTGAAGCTTTCTTT. The V call is TRBV19, the J call TRBJ1-1; unclear D gene. The CDR3 is 14 residues long. The ends were cut back, 9 bases at V and 0 bases at J, with 14 bases in the middle. Germline CDR1 LNHDA, CDR2 SQIVND (reference sequence).

The rearrangement joins TRBV19 to TRBJ1-5; weak D call: TRBD1 (6 bases). The length of the CDR3 is 15 residues. Per the germline V gene, CDR1 is LNHDA and CDR2 is SQIVND (reference sequence). Trimming took off 7 bases at V and 2 bases at J, with 15 bases between the two ends. CDR3 DNA sequence: TGTGCCAGTATCGAGCTGGCAGGGGGCAATCAGCCCCAGCATTTT. Translated, it gives CASIELAGGNQPQHF.

V is TRBV7-9 and J is TRBJ1-1, with TRBD1 as a possible D gene (5 bases). Germline V gene lookup returns CDR1 SEHNR and CDR2 FQNEAQ (reference sequence). The CDR3 length is 11 residues. Trimming stripped 6 bases from V and 7 bases from J, with 9 bases between. CDR3 sequence (DNA): TGTGCCAGCAGTAAGGGGTTTGAAGCTTTCTTT. This codes for CASSKGFEAFF.

The chain couples TRBV6-1 to TRBJ1-6; D uncertain. This CDR3 region has 14 residues. With 0 bases removed from V and 7 bases from J, the gap between germline ends came to 7 bases. The germline V gene encodes CDR1 MNHNS and CDR2 SASEGT. The DNA for the CDR3 is TGTGCCAGCAGTGAAGCGAGACTGAATTCACCCCTCCACTTT. Amino acid sequence: CASSEARLNSPLHF.